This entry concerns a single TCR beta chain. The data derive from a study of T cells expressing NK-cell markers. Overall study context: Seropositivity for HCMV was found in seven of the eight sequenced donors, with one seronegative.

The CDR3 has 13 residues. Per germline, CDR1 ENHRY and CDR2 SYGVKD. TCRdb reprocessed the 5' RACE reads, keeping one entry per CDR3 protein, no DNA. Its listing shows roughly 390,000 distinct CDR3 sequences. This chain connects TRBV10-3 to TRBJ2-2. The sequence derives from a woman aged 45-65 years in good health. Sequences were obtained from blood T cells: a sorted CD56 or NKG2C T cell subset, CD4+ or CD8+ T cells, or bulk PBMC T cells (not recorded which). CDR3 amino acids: CAIGTDYTGELFF.